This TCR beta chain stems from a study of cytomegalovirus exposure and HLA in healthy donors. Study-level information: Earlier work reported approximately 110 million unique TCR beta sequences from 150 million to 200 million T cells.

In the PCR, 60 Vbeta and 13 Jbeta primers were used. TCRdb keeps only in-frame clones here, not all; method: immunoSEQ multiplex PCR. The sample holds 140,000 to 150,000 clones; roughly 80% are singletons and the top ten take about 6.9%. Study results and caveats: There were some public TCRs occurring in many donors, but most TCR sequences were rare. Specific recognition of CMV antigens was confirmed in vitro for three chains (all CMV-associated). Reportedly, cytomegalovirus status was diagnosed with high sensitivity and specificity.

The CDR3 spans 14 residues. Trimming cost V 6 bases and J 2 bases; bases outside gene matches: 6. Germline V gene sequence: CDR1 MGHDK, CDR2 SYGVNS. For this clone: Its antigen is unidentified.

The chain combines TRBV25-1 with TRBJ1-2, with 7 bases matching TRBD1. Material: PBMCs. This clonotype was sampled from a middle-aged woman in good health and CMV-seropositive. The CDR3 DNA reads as TGTGCCAGCAGAGCCCAGGGGGGCAACTATGGCTACACCTTC. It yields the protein CASRAQGGNYGYTF.